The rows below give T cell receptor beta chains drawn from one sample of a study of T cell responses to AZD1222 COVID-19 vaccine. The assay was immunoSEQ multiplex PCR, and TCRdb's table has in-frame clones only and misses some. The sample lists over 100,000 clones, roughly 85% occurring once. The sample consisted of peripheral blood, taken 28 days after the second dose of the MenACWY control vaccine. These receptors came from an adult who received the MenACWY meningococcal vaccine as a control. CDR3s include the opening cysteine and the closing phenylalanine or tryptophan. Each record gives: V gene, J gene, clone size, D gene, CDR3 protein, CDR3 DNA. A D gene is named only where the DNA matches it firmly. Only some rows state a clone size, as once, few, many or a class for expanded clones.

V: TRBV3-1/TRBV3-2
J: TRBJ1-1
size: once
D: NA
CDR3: CASSQDLTSGAFF
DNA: TGTGCCAGCAGCCAAGATTTAACGTCAGGAGCTTTCTTT

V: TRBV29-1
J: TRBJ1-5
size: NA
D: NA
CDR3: CSVGEASPYSNQPQHF
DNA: TGCAGCGTTGGGGAAGCGAGCCCCTATAGCAATCAGCCCCAGCATTTT

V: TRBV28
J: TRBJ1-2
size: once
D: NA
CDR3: CASRRLRGSYGYTF
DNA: TGTGCCAGCAGACGATTACGGGGTTCCTATGGCTACACCTTC

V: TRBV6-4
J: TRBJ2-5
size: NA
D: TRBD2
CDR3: CASSEIGGASETQYF
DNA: TGTGCCAGCAGTGAGATCGGGGGGGCATCGGAGACCCAGTACTTC

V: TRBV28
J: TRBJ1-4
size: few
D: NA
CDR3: CASSYGGPPGEKLFF
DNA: TGTGCCAGCAGTTACGGCGGCCCTCCTGGTGAAAAACTGTTTTTT

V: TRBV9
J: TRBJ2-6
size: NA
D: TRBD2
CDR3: CASSVVLAGPGSGANVLTF
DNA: TGTGCCAGCAGCGTAGTCCTAGCGGGACCAGGCTCTGGGGCCAACGTCCTGACTTTC

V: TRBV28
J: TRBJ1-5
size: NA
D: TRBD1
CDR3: CASSAPGQGLLPQHF
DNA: TGTGCCAGCAGTGCCCCGGGACAGGGACTCCTGCCCCAGCATTTT

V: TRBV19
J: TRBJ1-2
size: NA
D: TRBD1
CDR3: CASSLETGGPFYGYTF
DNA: TGTGCCAGTAGTCTGGAAACAGGGGGCCCTTTCTATGGCTACACCTTC

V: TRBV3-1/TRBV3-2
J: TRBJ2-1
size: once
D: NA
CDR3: CASSQEFGGDNEQFF
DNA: TGTGCCAGCAGCCAAGAGTTCGGGGGAGATAATGAGCAGTTCTTC

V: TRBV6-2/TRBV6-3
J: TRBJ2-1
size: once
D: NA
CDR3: CASSTALNEQFF
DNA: TGTGCCAGCAGCACGGCCCTCAATGAGCAGTTCTTC

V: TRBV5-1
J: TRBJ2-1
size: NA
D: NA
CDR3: CASSSTPQGRNEQFF
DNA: TGCGCCAGCAGCTCCACCCCCCAGGGTAGGAATGAGCAGTTCTTC

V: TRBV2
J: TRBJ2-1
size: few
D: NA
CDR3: CASSGEGYNEQFF
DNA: TGTGCCAGCAGTGGTGAAGGGTACAATGAGCAGTTCTTC

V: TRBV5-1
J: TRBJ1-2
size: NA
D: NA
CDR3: CASSLGPENYGYTF
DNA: TGCGCCAGCAGCTTGGGACCCGAGAACTATGGCTACACCTTC

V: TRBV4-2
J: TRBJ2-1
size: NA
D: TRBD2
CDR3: CASSPWTSGSASEQFF
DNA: TGTGCCAGCAGCCCCTGGACTAGCGGGAGTGCGAGTGAGCAGTTCTTC

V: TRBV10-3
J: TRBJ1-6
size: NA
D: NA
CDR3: CAISEPGGGPISPLHF
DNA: TGTGCCATCAGTGAGCCGGGCGGGGGCCCCATTTCACCCCTCCACTTT

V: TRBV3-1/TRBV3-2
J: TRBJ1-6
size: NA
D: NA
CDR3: CASSHGSKDSPLHF
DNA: TGTGCCAGCAGCCACGGGTCGAAGGATTCACCCCTCCACTTT

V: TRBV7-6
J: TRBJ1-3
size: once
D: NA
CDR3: CASSLHLGFSGNTIYF
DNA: TGTGCCAGCAGCTTACACCTGGGTTTCTCTGGAAACACCATATATTTT

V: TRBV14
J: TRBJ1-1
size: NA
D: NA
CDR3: CASSAGPQNTEAFF
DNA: TGTGCCAGCAGCGCCGGACCCCAGAACACTGAAGCTTTCTTT

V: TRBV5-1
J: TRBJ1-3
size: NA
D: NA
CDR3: CASSPTGSGNTIYF
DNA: TGCGCCAGCAGCCCCACAGGGTCGGGAAACACCATATATTTT

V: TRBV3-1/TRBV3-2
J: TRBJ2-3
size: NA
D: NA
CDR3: CASSQVADTQYF
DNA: TGTGCCAGCAGCCAAGTGGCAGATACGCAGTATTTT

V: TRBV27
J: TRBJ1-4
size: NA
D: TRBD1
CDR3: CASSSLGQGTNEKLFF
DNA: TGTGCCAGCAGTTCACTCGGACAGGGAACTAATGAAAAACTGTTTTTT

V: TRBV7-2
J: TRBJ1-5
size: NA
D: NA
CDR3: CASGPPSFGVVSNQPQHF
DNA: TGTGCCAGCGGGCCCCCAAGTTTCGGGGTCGTAAGCAATCAGCCCCAGCATTTT

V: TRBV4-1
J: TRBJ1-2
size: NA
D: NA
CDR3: CASSQGGPNPYGYTF
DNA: TGCGCCAGCAGCCAAGGGGGGCCCAATCCCTATGGCTACACCTTC

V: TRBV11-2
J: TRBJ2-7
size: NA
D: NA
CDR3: CASTPGAIAYEQYF
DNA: TGTGCCAGCACCCCAGGGGCCATCGCCTACGAGCAGTACTTC

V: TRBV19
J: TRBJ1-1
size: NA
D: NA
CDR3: CASSLEGWTAAFF
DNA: TGTGCCAGTAGTCTTGAGGGTTGGACAGCAGCTTTCTTT

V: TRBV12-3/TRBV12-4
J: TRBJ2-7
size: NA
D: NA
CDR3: CASSDREAYEQYF
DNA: TGTGCCAGCAGCGACAGGGAGGCCTACGAGCAGTACTTC

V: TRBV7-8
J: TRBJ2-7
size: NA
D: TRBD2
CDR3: CASSLRASGKHSYEQYF
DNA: TGTGCCAGCAGCTTAAGGGCTAGCGGTAAGCACTCCTACGAGCAGTACTTC

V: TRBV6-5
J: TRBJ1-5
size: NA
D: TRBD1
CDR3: CASSPDRASNQPQHF
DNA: TGTGCCAGCAGCCCCGACAGGGCTAGCAATCAGCCCCAGCATTTT

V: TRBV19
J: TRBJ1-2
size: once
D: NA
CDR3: CASSASGVTENYGYTF
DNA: TGTGCCAGTAGTGCGTCCGGGGTAACGGAGAACTATGGCTACACCTTC

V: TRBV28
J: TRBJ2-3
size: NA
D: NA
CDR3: CASSLPLLGTSTDTQYF
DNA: TGTGCCAGCAGTTTACCACTGCTAGGCACTAGCACAGATACGCAGTATTTT

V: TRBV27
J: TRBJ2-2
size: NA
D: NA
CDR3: CASSTFPGELFF
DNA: TGTGCCAGCAGTACTTTCCCCGGGGAGCTGTTTTTT

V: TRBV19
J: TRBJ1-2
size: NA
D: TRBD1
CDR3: CASSSAGQGVIYGYTF
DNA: TGTGCCAGTAGTTCCGCGGGCCAGGGGGTAATCTATGGCTACACCTTC

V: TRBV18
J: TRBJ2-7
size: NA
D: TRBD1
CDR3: CASSLRQGAHYEQYF
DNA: TGTGCCAGCTCCCTACGCCAGGGGGCGCATTACGAGCAGTACTTC

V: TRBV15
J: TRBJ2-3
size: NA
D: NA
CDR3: CATSRAERGTDTQYF
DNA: TGTGCCACCAGCAGAGCGGAGAGGGGCACAGATACGCAGTATTTT

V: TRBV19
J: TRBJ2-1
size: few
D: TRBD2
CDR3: CASSKTSGSFDEQFF
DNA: TGTGCCAGTAGTAAGACTAGCGGGAGCTTCGATGAGCAGTTCTTC

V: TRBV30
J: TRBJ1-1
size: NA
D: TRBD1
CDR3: CAWSLPGQLNTEAFF
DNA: TGTGCCTGGAGTCTCCCGGGACAGCTTAACACTGAAGCTTTCTTT

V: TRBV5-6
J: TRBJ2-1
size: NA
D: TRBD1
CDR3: CASSLEPGQGMEFYNEQFF
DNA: TGTGCCAGCAGCTTGGAACCGGGACAGGGAATGGAGTTCTACAATGAGCAGTTCTTC

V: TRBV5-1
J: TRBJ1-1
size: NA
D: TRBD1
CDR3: CASSLDRGIEAFF
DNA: TGCGCCAGCAGCTTGGACAGGGGAATTGAAGCTTTCTTT

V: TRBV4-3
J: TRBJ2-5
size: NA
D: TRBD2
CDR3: CASSQLAGEETQYF
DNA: TGCGCCAGCAGTCAACTAGCGGGGGAAGAGACCCAGTACTTC

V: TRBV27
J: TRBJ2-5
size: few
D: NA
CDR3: CASSLNAGVPETQYF
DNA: TGTGCCAGCAGTTTAAATGCAGGGGTCCCCGAGACCCAGTACTTC

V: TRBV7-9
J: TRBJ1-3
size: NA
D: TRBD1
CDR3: CASSFSALGTGGGNTIYF
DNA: TGTGCCAGCAGCTTCAGCGCCTTAGGGACAGGGGGTGGAAACACCATATATTTT

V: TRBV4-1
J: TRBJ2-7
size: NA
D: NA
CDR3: CASSQGYTSSFQNTKQYF
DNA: TGCGCCAGCAGCCAAGGTTACACCTCAAGTTTCCAAAATACGAAACAGTACTTC

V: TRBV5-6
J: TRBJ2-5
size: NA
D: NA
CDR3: CASSFSIETQYF
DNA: TGTGCCAGCAGCTTTTCTATAGAGACCCAGTACTTC

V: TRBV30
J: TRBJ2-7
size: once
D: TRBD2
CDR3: CAWDGAGISYEQYF
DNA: TGTGCCTGGGACGGAGCGGGAATCTCCTACGAGCAGTACTTC

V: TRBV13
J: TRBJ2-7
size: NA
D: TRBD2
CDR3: CASSLNSGRDEQYF
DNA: TGTGCCAGCAGCCTAAATAGCGGGAGGGACGAGCAGTACTTC

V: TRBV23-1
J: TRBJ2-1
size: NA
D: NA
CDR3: CASSQAGDGNEQFF
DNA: TGCGCCAGCAGTCAAGCAGGGGACGGAAATGAGCAGTTCTTC

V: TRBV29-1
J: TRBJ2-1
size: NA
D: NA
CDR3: CSVGGEQFF
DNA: TGCAGCGTTGGGGGTGAGCAGTTCTTC